A single sample is the source of the 3 T cell receptor beta chains below, sequenced in a study of long-term antiretroviral therapy in people with HIV. Samples were assayed with immunoSEQ v3.0 at survey level. Some clones are missing from TCRdb's copy, which holds only in-frame ones; the method was immunoSEQ multiplex PCR. The table shows tens of thousands of clones, with more than 65% occurring only once. Sequencing was performed on unsorted PBMCs, taken 0.6 years after starting antiretroviral therapy. These receptors came from a man younger than 35 with HIV.

The gene calls are TRBV14 and TRBJ2-1; TRBD2 aligns across 8 bases. Trimming took 4 bases from V and 8 from J; bases not matched to a gene: 4. Germline V CDR1 and CDR2: SGHDN, FVKESK. The CDR3 is 13 amino acids. The CDR3 sequence is CASSPQLADEQFF. In nucleotides, the CDR3 is TGTGCCAGCAGCCCCCAACTAGCGGATGAGCAGTTCTTC.

This clone showed up just once. The chain links TRBV5-8 to TRBJ2-2, with D possibly TRBD1 on 6 matching bases. V dropped 2 bases and J dropped 5 bases, with 16 bases sitting between them. The CDR3 is 16 amino acids. From germline, CDR1 is SGHTS and CDR2 YDEGEE. As DNA, the CDR3 is TGTGCCAGCAGCTTCAGTCCAGGACAGCGGACCGGGGAGCTGTTTTTT. As protein: CASSFSPGQRTGELFF.

CDR3 in amino acids: CATSPWGLSNQPQHF. Here the CDR3 DNA reads TGTGCCACCAGCCCCTGGGGGTTGAGCAATCAGCCCCAGCATTTT. The chain uses TRBV15 and TRBJ1-5; TRBD1 might be the D (5 bases). In germline, CDR1 is LNHNV, CDR2 YYDKDF (reference sequence). The length of the CDR3 is 15 residues. V lost 5 bases and J lost 1, with 12 bases in between.